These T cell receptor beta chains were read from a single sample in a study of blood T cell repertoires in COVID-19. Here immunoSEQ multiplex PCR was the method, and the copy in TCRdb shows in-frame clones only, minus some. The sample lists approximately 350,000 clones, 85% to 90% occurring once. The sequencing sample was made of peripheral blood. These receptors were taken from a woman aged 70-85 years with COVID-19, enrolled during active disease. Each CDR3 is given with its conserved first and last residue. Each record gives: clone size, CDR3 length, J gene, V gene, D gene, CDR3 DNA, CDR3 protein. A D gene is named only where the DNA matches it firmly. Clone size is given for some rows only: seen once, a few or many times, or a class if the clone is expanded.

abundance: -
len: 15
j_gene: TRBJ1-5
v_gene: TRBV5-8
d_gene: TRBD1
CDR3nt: TGTGCCAGCAGCAAAGACAGGGGAGGTAATCAGCCCCAGCATTTT
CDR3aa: CASSKDRGGNQPQHF

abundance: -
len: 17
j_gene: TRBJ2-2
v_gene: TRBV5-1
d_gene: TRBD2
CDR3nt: TGCGCCAGCAGCTATCGGACTAGCGGGTTGGGCACCGGGGAGCTGTTTTTT
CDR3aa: CASSYRTSGLGTGELFF

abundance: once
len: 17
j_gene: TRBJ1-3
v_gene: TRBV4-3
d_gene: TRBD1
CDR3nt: TGCGCCAGCAGCCCGGACAGGGAGACTACGGGGTCTAACACCATATATTTT
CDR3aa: CASSPDRETTGSNTIYF

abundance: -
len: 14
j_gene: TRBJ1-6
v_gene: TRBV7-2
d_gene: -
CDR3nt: TGTGCCAGCAGCACGACTGAGTATAATTCACCCCTCCACTTT
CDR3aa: CASSTTEYNSPLHF

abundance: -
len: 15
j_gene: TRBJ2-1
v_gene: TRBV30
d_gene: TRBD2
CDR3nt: TGTGCCTCCTACCCCAGCGGGGACCCTTACAATGAGCAGTTCTTC
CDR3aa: CASYPSGDPYNEQFF

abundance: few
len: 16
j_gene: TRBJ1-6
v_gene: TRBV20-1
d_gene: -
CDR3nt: TGCAGTGCTAGTCCTTATGGGGCAGGGGATTTTTCACCCCTCCACTTT
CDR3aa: CSASPYGAGDFSPLHF

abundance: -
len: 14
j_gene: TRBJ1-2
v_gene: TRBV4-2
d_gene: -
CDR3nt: TGTGCCAGCAGCCAAGAGGCGGTGAACTATGGCTACACCTTC
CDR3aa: CASSQEAVNYGYTF

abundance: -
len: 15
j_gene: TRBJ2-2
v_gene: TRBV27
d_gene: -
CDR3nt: TGTGCCAGCAGGGCCAGAAGGCAGGGCCCCGGGGAGCTGTTTTTT
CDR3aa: CASRARRQGPGELFF

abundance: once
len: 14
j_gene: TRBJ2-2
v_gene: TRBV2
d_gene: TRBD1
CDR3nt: TGTGCCAGCACGGGGACAGGGGCCACCGGGGAGCTGTTTTTT
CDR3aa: CASTGTGATGELFF

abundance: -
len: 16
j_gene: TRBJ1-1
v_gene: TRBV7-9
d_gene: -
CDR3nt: TGTGCCAGCAGCTTAGCGGGTAGAGGGCCGAACACTGAAGCTTTCTTT
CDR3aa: CASSLAGRGPNTEAFF

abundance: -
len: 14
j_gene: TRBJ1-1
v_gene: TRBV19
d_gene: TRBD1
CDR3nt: TGTGCCAGTAGTGTCGACAGGGGCAGTACTGAAGCTTTCTTT
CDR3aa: CASSVDRGSTEAFF

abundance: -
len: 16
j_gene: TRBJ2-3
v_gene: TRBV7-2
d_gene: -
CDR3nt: TGTGCCAGCAGCTTAGGGGCGATGGCTAACACAGATACGCAGTATTTT
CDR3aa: CASSLGAMANTDTQYF

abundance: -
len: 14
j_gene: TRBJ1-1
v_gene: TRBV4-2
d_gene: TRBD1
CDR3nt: TGTGCCAGCAGCCGGACAGGGGAAGACACTGAAGCTTTCTTT
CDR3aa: CASSRTGEDTEAFF

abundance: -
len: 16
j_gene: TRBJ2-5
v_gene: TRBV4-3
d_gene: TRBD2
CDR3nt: TGCGCCAGCAGCCAAGAATATAGCGGGGGGGAAGAGACCCAGTACTTC
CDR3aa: CASSQEYSGGEETQYF

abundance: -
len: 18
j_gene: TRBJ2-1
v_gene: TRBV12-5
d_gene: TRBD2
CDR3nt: TGTGCTAGTGGTTTGGTACCTGGCTTTGGGACTAGAACAGTTGAGCAGTTCTTC
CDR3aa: CASGLVPGFGTRTVEQFF

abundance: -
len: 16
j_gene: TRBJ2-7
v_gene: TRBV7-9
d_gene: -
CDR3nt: TGTGCCAGCAGCTTAAGGGGTGGCGCAGGGCTAAGCGAGCAGTACTTC
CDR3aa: CASSLRGGAGLSEQYF

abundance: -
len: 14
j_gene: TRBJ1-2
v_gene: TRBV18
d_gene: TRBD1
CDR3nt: TGTGCCAGCTCACCACCGGACAGGGTCCATGGCTACACCTTC
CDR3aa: CASSPPDRVHGYTF

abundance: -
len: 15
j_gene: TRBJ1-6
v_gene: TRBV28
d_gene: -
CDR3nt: TGTGCCAGCAGTCTCACACAGGGAGTGAGTTCACCCCTCCACTTT
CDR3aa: CASSLTQGVSSPLHF

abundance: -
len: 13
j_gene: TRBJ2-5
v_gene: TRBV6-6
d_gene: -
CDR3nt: TGTGCCAGCAGTATCAGGATACAAGAGACCCAGTACTTC
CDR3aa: CASSIRIQETQYF

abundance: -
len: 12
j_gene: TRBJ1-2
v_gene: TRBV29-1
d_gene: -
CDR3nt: TGCAGCGCCGCCGGGGGAGACTATGGCTACACCTTC
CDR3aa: CSAAGGDYGYTF